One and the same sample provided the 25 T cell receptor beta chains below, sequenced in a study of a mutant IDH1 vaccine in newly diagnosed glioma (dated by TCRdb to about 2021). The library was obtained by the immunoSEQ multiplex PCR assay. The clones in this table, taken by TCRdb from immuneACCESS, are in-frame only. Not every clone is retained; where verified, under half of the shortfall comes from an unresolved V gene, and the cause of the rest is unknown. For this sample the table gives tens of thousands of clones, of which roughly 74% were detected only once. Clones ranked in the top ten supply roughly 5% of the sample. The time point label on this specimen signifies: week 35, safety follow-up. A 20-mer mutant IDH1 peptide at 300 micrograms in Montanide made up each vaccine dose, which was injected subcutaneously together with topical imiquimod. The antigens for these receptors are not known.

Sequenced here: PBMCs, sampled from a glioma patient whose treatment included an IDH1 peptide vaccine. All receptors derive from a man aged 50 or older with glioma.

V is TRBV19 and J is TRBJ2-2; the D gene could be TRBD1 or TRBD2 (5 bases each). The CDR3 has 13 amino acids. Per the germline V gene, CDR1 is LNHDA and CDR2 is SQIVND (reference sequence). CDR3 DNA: TGTGCTAGCTACGGGAACCAGGGCGGGGAGCTGTTTTTT. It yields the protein CASYGNQGGELFF.

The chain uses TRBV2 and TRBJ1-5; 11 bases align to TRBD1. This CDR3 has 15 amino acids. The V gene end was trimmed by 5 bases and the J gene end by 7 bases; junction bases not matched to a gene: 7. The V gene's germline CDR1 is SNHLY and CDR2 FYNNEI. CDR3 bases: TGTGCCAGCAGTTGGGGACAGGGGGTTGGCCAGCCCCAGCATTTT. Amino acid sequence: CASSWGQGVGQPQHF.

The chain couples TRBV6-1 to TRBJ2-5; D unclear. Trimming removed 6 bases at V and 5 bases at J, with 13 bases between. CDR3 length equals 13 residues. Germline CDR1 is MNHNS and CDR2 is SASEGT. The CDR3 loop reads CASRTVKGETQYF. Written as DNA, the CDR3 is TGTGCCAGCAGGACGGTCAAGGGCGAGACCCAGTACTTC.

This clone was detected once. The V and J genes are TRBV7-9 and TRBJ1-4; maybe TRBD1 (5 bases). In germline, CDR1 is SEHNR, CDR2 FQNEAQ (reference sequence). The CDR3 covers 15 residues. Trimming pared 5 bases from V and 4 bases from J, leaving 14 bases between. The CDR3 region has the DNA TGTGCCAGCAGCCTAGGTGGTGGGGGTAATGAAAAACTGTTTTTT. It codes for CASSLGGGGNEKLFF.

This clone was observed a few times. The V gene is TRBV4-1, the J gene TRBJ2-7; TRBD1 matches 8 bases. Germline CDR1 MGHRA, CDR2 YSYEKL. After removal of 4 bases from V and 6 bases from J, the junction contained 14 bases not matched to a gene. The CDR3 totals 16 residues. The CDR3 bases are TGCGCCAGCAGCCCCGGGACAGGTTCGCAGGGAGTCGAGCAGTACTTC. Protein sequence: CASSPGTGSQGVEQYF.

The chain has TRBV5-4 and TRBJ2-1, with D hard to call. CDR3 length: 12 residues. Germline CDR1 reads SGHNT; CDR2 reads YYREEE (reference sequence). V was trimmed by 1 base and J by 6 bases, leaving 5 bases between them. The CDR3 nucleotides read TGTGCCAGCAGCTTGAGCGTCAATGAGCAGTTCTTC. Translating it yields CASSLSVNEQFF.

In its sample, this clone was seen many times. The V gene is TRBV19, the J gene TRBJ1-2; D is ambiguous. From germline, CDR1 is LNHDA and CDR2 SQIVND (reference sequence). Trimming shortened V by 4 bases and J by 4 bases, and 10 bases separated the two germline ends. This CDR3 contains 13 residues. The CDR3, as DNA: TGTGCCAGTAGTACGGACGGCCTCTATGGCTACACCTTC. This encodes CASSTDGLYGYTF. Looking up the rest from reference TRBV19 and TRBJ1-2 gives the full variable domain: DGGITQSPKYLFRKEGQNVTLSCEQNLNHDAMYWYRQDPGQGLRLIYYSQIVNDFQKGDIAEGYSVSREKKESFPLTVTSAQKNPTAFYLCASSTDGLYGYTFGSGTRLTVV.

CDR3 residues: CASSPAFGRTVYEQYF. CDR3 DNA: TGTGCCAGCAGCCCCGCGTTCGGCAGGACCGTCTACGAGCAGTACTTC. This rearrangement joins TRBV5-5 to TRBJ2-7, with D unresolved. The V end was cut by 4 bases, the J end by 3 bases, with 20 bases between. Germline-derived CDR1 and CDR2 are SGHKS and YYEKEE (reference sequence). This CDR3 region has 16 residues. Full variable domain (outside the CDR3, taken from reference TRBV5-5 and TRBJ2-7): DAGVTQSPTHLIKTRGQQVTLRCSPISGHKSVSWYQQVLGQGPQFIFQYYEKEERGRGNFPDRFSARQFPNYSSELNVNALLLGDSALYLCASSPAFGRTVYEQYFGPGTRLTVT.

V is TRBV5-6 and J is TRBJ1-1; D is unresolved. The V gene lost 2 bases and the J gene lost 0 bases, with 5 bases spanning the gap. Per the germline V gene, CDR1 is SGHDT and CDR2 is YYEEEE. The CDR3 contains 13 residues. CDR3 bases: TGTGCCAGCAGCTTAGTCCTGAACACTGAAGCTTTCTTT. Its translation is CASSLVLNTEAFF.

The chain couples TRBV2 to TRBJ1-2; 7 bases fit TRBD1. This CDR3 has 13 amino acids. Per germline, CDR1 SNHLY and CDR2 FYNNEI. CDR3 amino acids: CARRDREGHGYTF. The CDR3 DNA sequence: TGTGCAAGGAGGGACAGAGAGGGTCATGGCTACACCTTC.

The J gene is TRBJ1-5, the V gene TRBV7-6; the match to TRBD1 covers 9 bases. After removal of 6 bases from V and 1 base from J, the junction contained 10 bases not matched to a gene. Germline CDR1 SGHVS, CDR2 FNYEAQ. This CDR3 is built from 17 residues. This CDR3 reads CASSSGQGPWSNQPQHF. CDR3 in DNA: TGTGCCAGCAGTTCGGGACAGGGCCCTTGGAGCAATCAGCCCCAGCATTTT.

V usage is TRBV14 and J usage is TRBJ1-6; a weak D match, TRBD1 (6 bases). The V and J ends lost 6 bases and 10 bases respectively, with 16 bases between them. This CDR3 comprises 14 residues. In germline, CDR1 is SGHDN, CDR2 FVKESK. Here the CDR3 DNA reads TGTGCCAGCAGTAGGGCAGGGGTCGGCTCACCCCTCCACTTT. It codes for CASSRAGVGSPLHF.

In nucleotides, the CDR3 is TGTGCCAGCAGGCGGGGGGAGGCCAATGAGCAGTTCTTC. This codes for CASRRGEANEQFF. The genes are TRBV6-5 and TRBJ2-1; the match to TRBD2 covers 8 bases. V was pared by 6 bases and J by 6 bases, with 4 bases of the junction left unmatched. The length of the CDR3 is 13 residues. Germline CDR1 MNHEY, CDR2 SVGAGI.

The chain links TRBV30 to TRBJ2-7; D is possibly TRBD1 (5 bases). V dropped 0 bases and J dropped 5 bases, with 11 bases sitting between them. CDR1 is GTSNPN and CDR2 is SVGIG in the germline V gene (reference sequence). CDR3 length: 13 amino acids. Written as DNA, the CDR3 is TGTGCCTGGAGTGTGAAAGGGGTCAACGAGCAGTACTTC. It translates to CAWSVKGVNEQYF. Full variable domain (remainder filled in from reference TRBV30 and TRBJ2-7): SQTIHQWPATLVQPVGSPLSLECTVEGTSNPNLYWYRQAAGRGLQLLFYSVGIGQISSEVPQNLSASRPQDRQFILSSKKLLLSDSGFYLCAWSVKGVNEQYFGPGTRLTVT.

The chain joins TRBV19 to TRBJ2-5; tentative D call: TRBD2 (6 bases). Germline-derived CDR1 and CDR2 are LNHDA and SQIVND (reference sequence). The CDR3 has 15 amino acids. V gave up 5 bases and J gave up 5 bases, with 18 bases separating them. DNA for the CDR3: TGTGCCAGTAGTCGGAGGGATCTGAGCCGGGAGACCCAGTACTTC. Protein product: CASSRRDLSRETQYF.

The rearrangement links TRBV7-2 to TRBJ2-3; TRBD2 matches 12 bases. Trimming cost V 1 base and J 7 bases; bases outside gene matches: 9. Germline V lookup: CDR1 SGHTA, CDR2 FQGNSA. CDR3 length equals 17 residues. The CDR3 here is CASSLGPSGGALNTQYF. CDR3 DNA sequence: TGTGCCAGCAGCTTAGGCCCTAGCGGGGGGGCTTTGAATACGCAGTATTTT.

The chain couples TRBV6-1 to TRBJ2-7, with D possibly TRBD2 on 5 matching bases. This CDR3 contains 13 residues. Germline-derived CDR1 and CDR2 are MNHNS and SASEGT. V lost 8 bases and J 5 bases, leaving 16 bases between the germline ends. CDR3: CASCFAGGDEQYF. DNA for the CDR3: TGTGCCAGCTGCTTCGCGGGCGGCGACGAGCAGTACTTC.

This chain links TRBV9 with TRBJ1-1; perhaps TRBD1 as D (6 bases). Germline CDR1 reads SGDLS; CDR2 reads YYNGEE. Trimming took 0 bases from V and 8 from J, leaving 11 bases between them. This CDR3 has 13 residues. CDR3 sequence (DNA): TGTGCCAGCAGCGTAGACGGGGGCGTCGAAGCTTTCTTT. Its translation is CASSVDGGVEAFF.

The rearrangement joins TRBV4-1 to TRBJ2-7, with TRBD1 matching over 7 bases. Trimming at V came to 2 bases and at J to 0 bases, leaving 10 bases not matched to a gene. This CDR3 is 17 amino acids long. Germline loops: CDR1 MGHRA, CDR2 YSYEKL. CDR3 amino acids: CASSQRTGESSSYEQYF. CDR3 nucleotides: TGCGCCAGCAGCCAAAGAACAGGGGAGTCAAGCTCCTACGAGCAGTACTTC.

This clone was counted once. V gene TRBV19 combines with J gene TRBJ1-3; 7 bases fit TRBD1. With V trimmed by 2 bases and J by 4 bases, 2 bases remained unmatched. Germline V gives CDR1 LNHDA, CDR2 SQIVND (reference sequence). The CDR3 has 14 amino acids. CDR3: CASSIRGQGNTIYF. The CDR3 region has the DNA TGTGCCAGTAGTATAAGGGGGCAAGGAAACACCATATATTTT.

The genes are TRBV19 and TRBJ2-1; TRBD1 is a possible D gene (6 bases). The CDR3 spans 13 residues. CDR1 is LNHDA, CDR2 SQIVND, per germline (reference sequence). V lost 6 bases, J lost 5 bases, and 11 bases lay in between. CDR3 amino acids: CASSRNRDNEQFF. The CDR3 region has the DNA TGTGCCAGTAGCAGAAACAGGGACAATGAGCAGTTCTTC.

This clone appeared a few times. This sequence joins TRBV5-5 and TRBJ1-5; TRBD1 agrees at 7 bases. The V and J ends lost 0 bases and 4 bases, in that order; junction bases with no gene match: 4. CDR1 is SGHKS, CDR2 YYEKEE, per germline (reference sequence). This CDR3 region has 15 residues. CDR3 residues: CASSLGQGLNQPQHF. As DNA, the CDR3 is TGTGCCAGCAGCTTGGGACAGGGTCTGAATCAGCCCCAGCATTTT. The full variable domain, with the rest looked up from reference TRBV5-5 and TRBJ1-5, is DAGVTQSPTHLIKTRGQQVTLRCSPISGHKSVSWYQQVLGQGPQFIFQYYEKEERGRGNFPDRFSARQFPNYSSELNVNALLLGDSALYLCASSLGQGLNQPQHFGDGTRLSIL.

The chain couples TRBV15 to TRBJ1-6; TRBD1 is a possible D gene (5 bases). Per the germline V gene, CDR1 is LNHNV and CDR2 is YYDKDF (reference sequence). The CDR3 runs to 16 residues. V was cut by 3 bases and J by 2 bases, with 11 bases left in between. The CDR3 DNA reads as TGTGCCACCAGCAGCGGGGCCGGGACCTATAATTCACCCCTCCACTTT. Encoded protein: CATSSGAGTYNSPLHF. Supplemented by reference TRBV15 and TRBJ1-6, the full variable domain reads DAMVIQNPRYQVTQFGKPVTLSCSQTLNHNVMYWYQQKSSQAPKLLFHYYDKDFNNEADTPDNFQSRRPNTSFCFLDIRSPGLGDTAMYLCATSSGAGTYNSPLHFGNGTRLTVT.

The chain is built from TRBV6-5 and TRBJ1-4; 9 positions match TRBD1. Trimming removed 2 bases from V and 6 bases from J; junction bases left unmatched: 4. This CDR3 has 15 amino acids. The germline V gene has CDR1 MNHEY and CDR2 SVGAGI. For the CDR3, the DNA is TGTGCCAGCAGTTACGGGGGACAGGGTCATGAAAAACTGTTTTTT. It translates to CASSYGGQGHEKLFF.

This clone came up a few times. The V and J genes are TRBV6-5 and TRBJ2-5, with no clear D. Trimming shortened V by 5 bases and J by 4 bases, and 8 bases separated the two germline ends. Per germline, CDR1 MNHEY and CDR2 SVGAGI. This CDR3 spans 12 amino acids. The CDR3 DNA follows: TGTGCCAGCAGTGCCTCGGGAGAGACCCAGTACTTC. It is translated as CASSASGETQYF.